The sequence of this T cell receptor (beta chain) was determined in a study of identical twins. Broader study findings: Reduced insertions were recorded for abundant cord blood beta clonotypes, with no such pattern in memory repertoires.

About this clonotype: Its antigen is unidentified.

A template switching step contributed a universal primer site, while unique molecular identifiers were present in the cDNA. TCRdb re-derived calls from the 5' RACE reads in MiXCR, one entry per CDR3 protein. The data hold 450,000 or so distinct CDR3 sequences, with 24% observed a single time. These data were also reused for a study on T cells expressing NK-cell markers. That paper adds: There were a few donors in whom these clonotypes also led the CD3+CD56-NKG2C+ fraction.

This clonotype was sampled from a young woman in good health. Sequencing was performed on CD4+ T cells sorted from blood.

The CDR3 region is CASSSFRGEQFF. The CDR3 nucleotides read TGTGCCAGCAGCAGCTTCAGGGGGGAGCAGTTCTTC. The chain recombines TRBV11-2 with TRBJ2-1; 7 nucleotides match TRBD1. The CDR3 is 12 amino acids. Germline values: CDR1 SGHAT, CDR2 FQNNGV. The V gene end was trimmed by 5 bases and the J gene end by 10 bases; junction bases not matched to a gene: 5.